The rows below give T cell receptor beta chains drawn from one sample of a study of T cell repertoires in cytomegalovirus infection. TCRdb independently ran MiXCR on the reads; one entry per CDR3 protein. The profile shows some 900,000 distinct CDR3 sequences, approximately 32% of them singletons. What these receptors recognize is not known. Sequenced here: cultured CD8+ T cells from PBMCs, sampled from culture after CMV antigen stimulation. Receptors were obtained from a human donor in good health (CMV status not recorded). Some clones in this sample may be carry-over from other donors' samples. CDR3s include the opening cysteine and the closing phenylalanine or tryptophan. A D gene is named only where the DNA matches it firmly. Expanded clones are given a class, and other clones once, few, many or no size at all.

DNA: TGTGCCAGCTGTCTCCTTATCCCTTATAGCAGGGGGACGAACACCGGGGAGCTGTTTTTT
CDR3: CASCLLIPYSRGTNTGELFF
D: TRBD1
length: 20
J: TRBJ2-2
V: TRBV28
size: NA

DNA: TGCGCCAGCAGCCCGGACAGGGGAAGTGGCTACACCTTC
CDR3: CASSPDRGSGYTF
D: TRBD1
length: 13
J: TRBJ1-2
V: TRBV4-3
size: few

DNA: TGTGCCAGCAGCTGGGCTTCCTACAATGAGCAGTTCTTC
CDR3: CASSWASYNEQFF
D: NA
length: 13
J: TRBJ2-1
V: TRBV7-6
size: many

DNA: TGCGCCAGCAGCCAAGATGGGAACATCCAAGAGACCCAGTACTTC
CDR3: CASSQDGNIQETQYF
D: NA
length: 15
J: TRBJ2-5
V: TRBV4-1
size: NA

DNA: TGTGCCAGCAGTGAAACCGGGACAGGGATGTTTGGCTACACCTTC
CDR3: CASSETGTGMFGYTF
D: TRBD1
length: 15
J: TRBJ1-2
V: TRBV6-1
size: NA

DNA: TGTGCCAGCAGAGGGGACGGGGGATTCTACAATGAGCAGTTCTTC
CDR3: CASRGDGGFYNEQFF
D: NA
length: 15
J: TRBJ2-1
V: TRBV7-9
size: few

DNA: TGTGCCAGCAGTTACGTTGTTAGCGGGGGAGCTCAAGAGACCCAGTACTTC
CDR3: CASSYVVSGGAQETQYF
D: TRBD2
length: 17
J: TRBJ2-5
V: TRBV6-5
size: once

DNA: TGTGCCAGCAGTGACAGACAAGGGCCTGAAGCTTTCTTT
CDR3: CASSDRQGPEAFF
D: NA
length: 13
J: TRBJ1-1
V: TRBV2
size: once

DNA: TGTGCCAGTAGTATGGAGGGACTCGAACGCTCTGGAAACACCATATATTTT
CDR3: CASSMEGLERSGNTIYF
D: NA
length: 17
J: TRBJ1-3
V: TRBV19
size: NA

DNA: TGTGCCAGCACGACTGCGGGCAGGCCTTACTCTGGAAACACCATATATTTT
CDR3: CASTTAGRPYSGNTIYF
D: NA
length: 17
J: TRBJ1-3
V: TRBV9
size: NA

DNA: TGTGCCAGCAGTTACTCGGCAGGGCCCGGGGAGCTGTTTTTT
CDR3: CASSYSAGPGELFF
D: NA
length: 14
J: TRBJ2-2
V: TRBV6-5
size: NA

DNA: TGTGCCAGCAGTTTAGGCCCCAGGCCAGATACGCAGTATTTT
CDR3: CASSLGPRPDTQYF
D: NA
length: 14
J: TRBJ2-3
V: TRBV28
size: NA

DNA: TGTGCCAGCAGTTTAAAGGACACCAACCCCTCATACGAGCAGTACTTC
CDR3: CASSLKDTNPSYEQYF
D: NA
length: 16
J: TRBJ2-7
V: TRBV27
size: few

DNA: TGTGCCAGCAGTGAACGAGCGGGGGCCCGGGGCACAGATACGCAGTATTTT
CDR3: CASSERAGARGTDTQYF
D: TRBD2
length: 17
J: TRBJ2-3
V: TRBV6-1
size: few

DNA: TGTGCCACCAGCAGAGATCAGCCTAAGTACCAAGAGACCCAGTACTTC
CDR3: CATSRDQPKYQETQYF
D: NA
length: 16
J: TRBJ2-5
V: TRBV15
size: few

DNA: TGTGCCAGTAGTCCCGACTTGGACCACCATAGGGTCACTGAAGCTTTCTTT
CDR3: CASSPDLDHHRVTEAFF
D: NA
length: 17
J: TRBJ1-1
V: TRBV19
size: few

DNA: TGCAGTGCTAGAGGGGGGGGGCCACCCCTCCACTTT
CDR3: CSARGGGPPLHF
D: NA
length: 12
J: TRBJ1-6
V: TRBV20-1
size: few

DNA: TGTGCCAGCAGCTCCGACCGCCGAGAAGCTTTCTTT
CDR3: CASSSDRREAFF
D: NA
length: 12
J: TRBJ1-1
V: TRBV5-6
size: few

DNA: TGTGCCAGCAGCTGGACTAGCGGGGGGGCTTACAATGAGCAGTTCTTC
CDR3: CASSWTSGGAYNEQFF
D: TRBD2
length: 16
J: TRBJ2-1
V: TRBV11-3
size: few

DNA: TGCGCCAGCAGCCATTTAGCGGGGGGCCCCTACAATGAGCAGTTCTTC
CDR3: CASSHLAGGPYNEQFF
D: TRBD2
length: 16
J: TRBJ2-1
V: TRBV5-1
size: NA

DNA: TGTGCCAGCAGCTCGGGACTAGCGTACAATGAGCAGTTCTTC
CDR3: CASSSGLAYNEQFF
D: TRBD2
length: 14
J: TRBJ2-1
V: TRBV7-6
size: many

DNA: TGTGCCAGCAGGGGGCAATTGTACACTGAAGCTTTCTTT
CDR3: CASRGQLYTEAFF
D: NA
length: 13
J: TRBJ1-1
V: TRBV7-6
size: NA

DNA: TGTGCCAGCAGCCCACCGGGGACAGGGGTGACCGGGGAGCTGTTTTTT
CDR3: CASSPPGTGVTGELFF
D: TRBD1
length: 16
J: TRBJ2-2
V: TRBV7-2
size: NA

DNA: TGTGCCAGCAGCGGCCGGGACCCCTATGGCTACACCTTC
CDR3: CASSGRDPYGYTF
D: NA
length: 13
J: TRBJ1-2
V: TRBV7-9
size: NA

DNA: TGTGCCAGCAGTGAATATAGGGTCAGGGTAGGCGAGCAGTACTTC
CDR3: CASSEYRVRVGEQYF
D: NA
length: 15
J: TRBJ2-7
V: TRBV6-1
size: NA

DNA: TGTGCCAGCAGTTTAGCATCGGGCCCATATAGCAATCAGCCCCAGCATTTT
CDR3: CASSLASGPYSNQPQHF
D: NA
length: 17
J: TRBJ1-5
V: TRBV28
size: NA

DNA: TGTGCCAGCATTCCGGGACAGGGACCCGGCTATGGCTACACCTTC
CDR3: CASIPGQGPGYGYTF
D: TRBD1
length: 15
J: TRBJ1-2
V: TRBV19
size: NA

DNA: TGTGCCAGCAGTTCCCAAGACAGGGGCTACAATGAGCAGTTCTTC
CDR3: CASSSQDRGYNEQFF
D: TRBD1
length: 15
J: TRBJ2-1
V: TRBV12-3/TRBV12-4
size: few

DNA: TGCGCCAGCAGCCAAGAGCCAGCGGGTAGCTCCTACAATGAGCAGTTCTTC
CDR3: CASSQEPAGSSYNEQFF
D: NA
length: 17
J: TRBJ2-1
V: TRBV4-1
size: NA

DNA: TGTGCCAGCAGTTACTTACTAGGGGGCACAGATACGCAGTATTTT
CDR3: CASSYLLGGTDTQYF
D: NA
length: 15
J: TRBJ2-3
V: TRBV6-6
size: NA

DNA: TGTGCTAGCAGCTCCACTGTGACAGGGGCCGGGGAGCTGTTTTTT
CDR3: CASSSTVTGAGELFF
D: TRBD1
length: 15
J: TRBJ2-2
V: TRBV7-7
size: few

DNA: TGTGCCAGCAGCCCCCAGGGACGTGGAAACACCATATATTTT
CDR3: CASSPQGRGNTIYF
D: NA
length: 14
J: TRBJ1-3
V: TRBV7-8
size: many

DNA: TGTGCCAGCAGTACACGACAAACGCAGCCCCAGCATTTT
CDR3: CASSTRQTQPQHF
D: NA
length: 13
J: TRBJ1-5
V: TRBV28
size: NA

DNA: TGTGCCAGCAGTTACTCAGGGGCTAACCCCCAGCATTTT
CDR3: CASSYSGANPQHF
D: NA
length: 13
J: TRBJ1-5
V: TRBV6-2/TRBV6-3
size: many

DNA: TGTGCCAGCAGCTTAGGTCCAGGGGGCGAAAACATTCAGTACTTC
CDR3: CASSLGPGGENIQYF
D: TRBD1
length: 15
J: TRBJ2-4
V: TRBV7-9
size: few

DNA: TGTGCCAGCAGTTCCCGGGACATTCGGAGGGACATTCAGTACTTC
CDR3: CASSSRDIRRDIQYF
D: NA
length: 15
J: TRBJ2-4
V: TRBV28
size: NA

DNA: TGCAGTGCCCCAAGGGGAGGGGCAGAAGGCTACACCTTC
CDR3: CSAPRGGAEGYTF
D: NA
length: 13
J: TRBJ1-2
V: TRBV20-1
size: NA

DNA: TGTGCCAGCAGTGAAAATCAGGACAGCTCTCGTGAGACCCAGTACTTC
CDR3: CASSENQDSSRETQYF
D: NA
length: 16
J: TRBJ2-5
V: TRBV6-1
size: many

DNA: TGTGCCAGCAGCTCGGGACTAGGGGCAGATACGCAGTATTTT
CDR3: CASSSGLGADTQYF
D: TRBD2
length: 14
J: TRBJ2-3
V: TRBV7-6
size: many

DNA: TGTGCCAGCAGTGAAGAAGAACTTACCTCTAGCACAGATACGCAGTATTTT
CDR3: CASSEEELTSSTDTQYF
D: NA
length: 17
J: TRBJ2-3
V: TRBV2
size: few

DNA: TGTGCCAGCAGTTTCGGGACAGACTACGACGAGCAGTACTTC
CDR3: CASSFGTDYDEQYF
D: TRBD1
length: 14
J: TRBJ2-7
V: TRBV6-1
size: NA

DNA: TGTGCCAGCAGTTCACGGGCCGGTGGCTACACCTTC
CDR3: CASSSRAGGYTF
D: NA
length: 12
J: TRBJ1-2
V: TRBV6-5
size: NA

DNA: TGCAGTGCTAGACAGGTTAGCTCCTACGAGCAGTACTTC
CDR3: CSARQVSSYEQYF
D: NA
length: 13
J: TRBJ2-7
V: TRBV20-1
size: NA

DNA: TGTGCCAGCAGTTTAGGTAGTGCCTACAATGAGCAGTTCTTC
CDR3: CASSLGSAYNEQFF
D: NA
length: 14
J: TRBJ2-1
V: TRBV12-3/TRBV12-4
size: many

DNA: TGTGCCAGCAGCCCACGGACTAGCGGGTCGAACACCGGGGAGCTGTTTTTT
CDR3: CASSPRTSGSNTGELFF
D: TRBD2
length: 17
J: TRBJ2-2
V: TRBV7-6
size: many

DNA: TGCAGCGACCGGACAGGGGAGGACTATGGCTACACCTTC
CDR3: CSDRTGEDYGYTF
D: TRBD1
length: 13
J: TRBJ1-2
V: TRBV29-1
size: NA

DNA: TGTGCCAGCAGCTCATCGCAGCGTTGGGCTGAAGCTTTCTTT
CDR3: CASSSSQRWAEAFF
D: NA
length: 14
J: TRBJ1-1
V: TRBV7-9
size: few

DNA: TGTGCCAGTAGTATGTGGGACAGTCAAGAGACCCAGTACTTC
CDR3: CASSMWDSQETQYF
D: TRBD1
length: 14
J: TRBJ2-5
V: TRBV19
size: NA

DNA: TGTGCCAGCAGTTCACCGGGACAGGGACTCTTCTACGAGCAGTACTTC
CDR3: CASSSPGQGLFYEQYF
D: TRBD1
length: 16
J: TRBJ2-7
V: TRBV28
size: NA

DNA: TGTGCCAGTAGTATTGGGGACGACTATGGCTACACCTTC
CDR3: CASSIGDDYGYTF
D: NA
length: 13
J: TRBJ1-2
V: TRBV19
size: NA

DNA: TGCGCCAGCAGCTTCCGGGGAGGGAACTCCGGGGAGCTGTTTTTT
CDR3: CASSFRGGNSGELFF
D: TRBD2
length: 15
J: TRBJ2-2
V: TRBV4-1
size: NA

DNA: TGTGCCAGCAAAGGGCGTCATAGCACAGATACGCAGTATTTT
CDR3: CASKGRHSTDTQYF
D: NA
length: 14
J: TRBJ2-3
V: TRBV7-2
size: NA

DNA: TGCAGCGTTGAAACGTATCCGACGGTCAACACCGGGGAGCTGTTTTTT
CDR3: CSVETYPTVNTGELFF
D: NA
length: 16
J: TRBJ2-2
V: TRBV29-1
size: few